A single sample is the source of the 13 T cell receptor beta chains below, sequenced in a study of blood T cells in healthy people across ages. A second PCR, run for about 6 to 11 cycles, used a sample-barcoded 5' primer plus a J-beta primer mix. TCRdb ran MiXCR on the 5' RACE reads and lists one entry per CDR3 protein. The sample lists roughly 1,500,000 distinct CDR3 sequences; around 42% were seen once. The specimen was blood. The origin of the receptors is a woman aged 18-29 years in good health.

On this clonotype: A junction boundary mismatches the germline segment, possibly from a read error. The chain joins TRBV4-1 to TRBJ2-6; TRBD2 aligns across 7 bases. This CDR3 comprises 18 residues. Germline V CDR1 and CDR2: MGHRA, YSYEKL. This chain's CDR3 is CASSQVASGPSGVNVLTF. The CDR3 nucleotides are TGCGCCAGCAGCCAAGTGGCTAGCGGCCCCTCTGGGGTCAACGTCCTGACTTTC.

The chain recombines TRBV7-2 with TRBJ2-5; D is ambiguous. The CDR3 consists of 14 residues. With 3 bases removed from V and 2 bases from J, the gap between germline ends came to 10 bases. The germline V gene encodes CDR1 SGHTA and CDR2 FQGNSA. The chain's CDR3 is CASSFARSQETQYF. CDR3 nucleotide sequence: TGTGCCAGCAGCTTTGCGAGATCGCAAGAGACCCAGTACTTC.

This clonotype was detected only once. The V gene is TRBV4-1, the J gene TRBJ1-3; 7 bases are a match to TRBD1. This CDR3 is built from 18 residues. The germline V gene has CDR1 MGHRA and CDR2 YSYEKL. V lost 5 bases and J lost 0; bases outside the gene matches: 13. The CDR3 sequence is CASSARDPTGSSGNTIYF. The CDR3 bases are TGCGCCAGCAGCGCGCGGGACCCGACAGGGAGCTCTGGAAACACCATATATTTT.

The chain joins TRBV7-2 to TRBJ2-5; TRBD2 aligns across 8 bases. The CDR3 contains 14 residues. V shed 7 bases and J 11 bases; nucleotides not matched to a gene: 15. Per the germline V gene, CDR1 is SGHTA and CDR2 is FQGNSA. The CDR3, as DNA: TGTGCCAGCACCCTAACTAGCGGCCCCTCCGCGCAGTACTTC. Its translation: CASTLTSGPSAQYF.

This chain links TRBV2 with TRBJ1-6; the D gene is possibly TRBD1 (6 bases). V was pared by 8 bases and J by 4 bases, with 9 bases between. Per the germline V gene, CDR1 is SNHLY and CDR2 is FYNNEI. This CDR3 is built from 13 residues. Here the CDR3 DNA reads TGTGCCAGCCAGGGGACTTATAATTCACCCCTCCACTTT. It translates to CASQGTYNSPLHF.

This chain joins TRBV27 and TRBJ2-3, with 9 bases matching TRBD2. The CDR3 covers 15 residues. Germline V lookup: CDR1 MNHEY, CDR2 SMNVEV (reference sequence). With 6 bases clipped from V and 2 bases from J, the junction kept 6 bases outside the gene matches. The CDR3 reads CASSPLAGNTDTQYF. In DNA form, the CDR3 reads TGTGCCAGCAGCCCTCTAGCGGGGAACACAGATACGCAGTATTTT.

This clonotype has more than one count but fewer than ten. In DNA form, the CDR3 reads TGTGCCAGCAGTGCTAAGGGACTAGCGGGAGATGAGCAGTTCTTC. As protein: CASSAKGLAGDEQFF. The rearrangement uses TRBV2 and TRBJ2-1; 14 bases line up with TRBD2. After removal of 4 bases from V and 8 bases from J, the junction contained 4 bases not matched to a gene. Germline CDR1 and CDR2: SNHLY and FYNNEI. CDR3 length: 15 residues.

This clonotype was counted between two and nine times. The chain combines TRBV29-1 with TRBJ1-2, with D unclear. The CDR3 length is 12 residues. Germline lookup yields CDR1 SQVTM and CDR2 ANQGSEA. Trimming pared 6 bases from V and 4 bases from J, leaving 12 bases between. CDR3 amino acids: CSVGGSSYGYTF. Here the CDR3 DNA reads TGCAGCGTGGGTGGGAGTTCCTATGGCTACACCTTC.

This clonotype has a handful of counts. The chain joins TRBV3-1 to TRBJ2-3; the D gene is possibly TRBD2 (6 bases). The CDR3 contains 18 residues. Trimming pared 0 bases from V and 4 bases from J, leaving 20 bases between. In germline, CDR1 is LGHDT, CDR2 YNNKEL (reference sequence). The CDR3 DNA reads TGTGCCAGCAGCCAAGATCAGCTAGCGCGACAAGGGGCAGATACGCAGTATTTT. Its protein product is CASSQDQLARQGADTQYF.

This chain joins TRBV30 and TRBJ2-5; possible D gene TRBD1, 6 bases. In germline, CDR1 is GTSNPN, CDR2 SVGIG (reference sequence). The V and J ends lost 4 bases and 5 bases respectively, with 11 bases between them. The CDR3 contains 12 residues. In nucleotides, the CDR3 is TGTGCCTGGACACGTAGGGGGGAGACCCAGTACTTC. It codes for CAWTRRGETQYF. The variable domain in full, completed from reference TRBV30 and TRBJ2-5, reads SQTIHQWPATLVQPVGSPLSLECTVEGTSNPNLYWYRQAAGRGLQLLFYSVGIGQISSEVPQNLSASRPQDRQFILSSKKLLLSDSGFYLCAWTRRGETQYFGPGTRLLVL.

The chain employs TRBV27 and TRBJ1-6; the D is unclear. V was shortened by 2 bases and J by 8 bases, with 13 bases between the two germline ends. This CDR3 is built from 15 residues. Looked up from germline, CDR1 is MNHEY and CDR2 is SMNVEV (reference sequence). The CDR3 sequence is CASSLGVGMDSPLHF. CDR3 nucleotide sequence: TGTGCCAGCAGTTTAGGGGTCGGCATGGATTCACCCCTCCACTTT.

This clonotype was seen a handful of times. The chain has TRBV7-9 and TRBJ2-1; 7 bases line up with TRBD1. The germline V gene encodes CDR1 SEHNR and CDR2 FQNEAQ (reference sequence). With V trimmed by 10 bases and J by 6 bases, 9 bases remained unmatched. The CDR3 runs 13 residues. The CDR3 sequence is CATAPGQFNEQFF. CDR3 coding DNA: TGTGCCACCGCCCCGGGACAGTTCAATGAGCAGTTCTTC.

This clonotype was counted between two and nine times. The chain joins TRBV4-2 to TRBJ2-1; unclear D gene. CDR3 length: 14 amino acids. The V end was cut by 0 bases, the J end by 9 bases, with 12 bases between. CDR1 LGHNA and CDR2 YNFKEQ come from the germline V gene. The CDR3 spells CASSQDRGVSEQFF. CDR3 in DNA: TGTGCCAGCAGCCAAGATAGAGGTGTGAGTGAGCAGTTCTTC.